These T cell receptor beta chains were read from a single sample in a study of shared clonotypes between healthy human individuals. Sequencing used immunoSEQ multiplex PCR; TCRdb keeps in-frame clones, though not all of them. The table shows about 320,000 clones, with roughly 91% occurring only once. The specimen sequenced was memory CD8+ T cells sorted from blood. The receptors shown here come from a young man in good health. Each CDR3 is given with its conserved first and last residue. The D gene is left open where the match is weak. Rows give clone size only sometimes, using once, few, many, or a class for an expanded clone.

j_call v_call clone_size d_call cdr3_aa cdr3_nt
TRBJ1-5 TRBV2 . . CASWLGLSNQPQHF TGTGCCAGTTGGCTTGGGCTGAGCAATCAGCCCCAGCATTTT
TRBJ2-1 TRBV30 . . CAWSPSNEQFF TGTGCCTGGAGTCCGTCCAATGAGCAGTTCTTC
TRBJ1-6 TRBV10-1 . . CASSDGTPNGISSYNSPLHF TGCGCCAGCAGTGACGGGACTCCCAATGGCATAAGCTCCTATAATTCACCCCTCCACTTT
TRBJ1-1 TRBV6-5 . . CASSYSDGQAGEAFF TGTGCCAGCAGTTACTCGGACGGCCAGGCGGGTGAAGCTTTCTTT
TRBJ2-7 TRBV5-1 . . CASSQEGYSYEQYF TGCGCCAGCAGCCAGGAGGGATATTCTTACGAGCAGTACTTC
TRBJ2-3 TRBV6-6 many TRBD2 CASRTSGGPDTQYF TGTGCCAGCAGGACTAGCGGGGGTCCAGATACGCAGTATTTT
TRBJ2-7 TRBV27 . TRBD2 CASSPLPVAGVYEQYF TGTGCCAGCAGTCCCCTACCCGTAGCGGGGGTCTACGAGCAGTACTTC
TRBJ2-1 TRBV9 . . CASSVAPASVYNEQFF TGTGCCAGCAGCGTAGCGCCCGCGTCGGTCTACAATGAGCAGTTCTTC
TRBJ1-2 TRBV6-5 . . CASTRLGGNYGYTF TGTGCCAGCACTCGGTTGGGGGGAAACTATGGCTACACCTTC
TRBJ2-7 TRBV30 . . CAWSVFDGSYYEQYF TGTGCCTGGAGTGTATTTGACGGGTCATACTACGAGCAGTACTTC
TRBJ2-1 TRBV7-9 . . CASSLGRGTINEQFF TGTGCCAGCAGCTTAGGGCGGGGAACCATCAATGAGCAGTTCTTC
TRBJ2-7 TRBV7-6 . TRBD2 CASSPRGLAPYRWSEQYF TGTGCCAGCAGCCCGAGAGGACTAGCGCCATATCGCTGGAGCGAGCAGTACTTC
TRBJ2-7 TRBV2 . . CASSDRPYEQYF TGTGCCAGCTCGGACAGACCATACGAGCAGTACTTC
TRBJ2-7 TRBV9 . . CASSGNNPEQYF TGTGCCAGCAGCGGGAACAATCCCGAGCAGTACTTC
TRBJ2-7 TRBV10-3 . TRBD1 CATGQDSYEQYF TGTGCCACCGGACAGGATTCCTACGAGCAGTACTTC
TRBJ2-3 TRBV9 . . CASSVQRGTDTQYF TGTGCCAGCAGCGTACAGAGAGGCACAGATACGCAGTATTTT
TRBJ2-1 TRBV13 few TRBD2 CASSLGLLPYNEQFF TGTGCCAGCAGCTTGGGACTACTTCCTTACAATGAGCAGTTCTTC
TRBJ2-5 TRBV6-5 . TRBD2 CASSWTSSQETQYF TGTGCCAGCAGTTGGACTAGCAGCCAAGAGACCCAGTACTTC
TRBJ1-2 TRBV4-3 . . CASSQVVSELTMGYTF TGCGCCAGCAGCCAAGTGGTGTCAGAACTAACTATGGGCTACACCTTC
TRBJ2-3 TRBV4-3 . . CASSQARVVDTQYF TGCGCCAGCAGCCAAGCAAGGGTCGTAGATACGCAGTATTTT
TRBJ2-1 TRBV5-6 . . CASSLGGPNEQFF TGTGCCAGCAGCTTGGGCGGGCCCAATGAGCAGTTCTTC
TRBJ2-5 TRBV29-1 . . CSVDEGGETQYF TGCAGCGTTGATGAGGGCGGAGAGACCCAGTACTTC
TRBJ2-3 TRBV7-9 . . CASRRAETSSTDTQYF TGTGCCAGCAGAAGGGCCGAGACTTCTAGCACAGATACGCAGTATTTT
TRBJ2-7 TRBV6-1 few TRBD1 CAGRGTGTYEQYF TGTGCCGGGAGGGGGACAGGGACTTACGAGCAGTACTTC
TRBJ2-3 TRBV6-5 . . CASSYSTRGASDTQYF TGTGCCAGCAGTTACTCGACTCGGGGGGCTTCAGATACGCAGTATTTT
TRBJ2-3 TRBV6-6 . TRBD2 CASSLSGGLDTQYF TGTGCCAGCAGCCTCAGCGGGGGCCTCGATACGCAGTATTTT
TRBJ1-5 TRBV28 . TRBD1 CASSLQGALSQPQHF TGTGCCAGCAGTTTACAGGGGGCGCTTAGTCAGCCCCAGCATTTT
TRBJ2-7 TRBV29-1 . TRBD2 CSVVGSGGPSEQYF TGCAGCGTGGTGGGCAGCGGGGGGCCCAGCGAGCAGTACTTC
TRBJ2-4 TRBV7-9 . . CASSSPSTGADIQYF TGTGCCAGCAGCTCCCCGTCGACAGGTGCGGACATTCAGTACTTC
TRBJ1-1 TRBV9 once . CASSVGGEDTEAFF TGTGCCAGCAGCGTAGGGGGGGAGGACACTGAAGCTTTCTTT
TRBJ2-7 TRBV2 . . CASSESKVVARFSEQYF TGTGCCAGCAGTGAAAGTAAGGTAGTAGCCCGTTTTAGCGAGCAGTACTTC
TRBJ1-5 TRBV19 few TRBD1 CASSHTRRRDRLNQPQHF TGTGCCAGTAGTCACACAAGACGAAGGGACAGACTCAATCAGCCCCAGCATTTT
TRBJ2-7 TRBV5-1 . . CASSARQNYEQYF TGCGCCAGCAGCGCCCGGCAGAACTACGAGCAGTACTTC
TRBJ2-7 TRBV5-6 . . CASSWAVSWGEQYF TGTGCCAGCAGCTGGGCGGTTAGCTGGGGCGAGCAGTACTTC
TRBJ2-7 TRBV10-3 . TRBD2 CAISDLAGVPYEQYF TGTGCCATCAGTGACTTAGCGGGAGTTCCCTACGAGCAGTACTTC
TRBJ2-1 TRBV27 . . CASSLGTSNYNEQFF TGTGCCAGCAGCCTAGGTACGTCGAACTACAATGAGCAGTTCTTC
TRBJ2-7 TRBV5-6 . . CASSSSYLPSEQYF TGTGCCAGCAGCTCGTCCTACTTACCGAGCGAGCAGTACTTC
TRBJ2-5 TRBV19 . . CASSQDGEEAQYF TGTGCCAGTAGCCAGGACGGGGAAGAGGCCCAGTACTTC
TRBJ1-1 TRBV9 few TRBD1 CASRGTGNTEAFF TGTGCCAGCAGAGGGACAGGGAACACTGAAGCTTTCTTT
TRBJ2-3 TRBV27 many . CASSTRLVRGTDTQYF TGTGCCAGCAGTACCCGACTAGTGAGGGGCACAGATACGCAGTATTTT
TRBJ1-2 TRBV30 . . CAWSVGVEGYTF TGTGCCTGGAGTGTAGGCGTGGAGGGCTACACCTTC
TRBJ1-6 TRBV30 . TRBD1 CAWNTGVGGSPLHF TGTGCCTGGAACACAGGGGTTGGGGGCTCACCCCTCCACTTT
TRBJ2-7 TRBV10-2 . . CASSDTWGSPFSYEQYF TGCGCCAGCAGTGATACGTGGGGGTCCCCCTTCTCCTACGAGCAGTACTTC
TRBJ1-3 TRBV7-9 . . CASSSVATVDF TGTGCCAGCAGCTCAGTGGCGACAGTGGATTTT
TRBJ1-2 TRBV9 . TRBD1 CASSAGDSPNYGYTF TGTGCCAGCAGCGCCGGGGACAGCCCTAACTATGGCTACACCTTC
TRBJ2-3 TRBV27 . TRBD2 CASRRLAGDTQYF TGTGCCAGCAGACGACTAGCGGGAGATACGCAGTATTTT
TRBJ2-3 TRBV6-6 . . CASSGDHEDTQYF TGTGCCAGCAGTGGAGATCACGAGGATACGCAGTATTTT
TRBJ2-7 TRBV12-1 . . CASSPGLASYEQYF TGTGCCAGCAGCCCGGGACTAGCGTCCTACGAGCAGTACTTC
TRBJ2-7 TRBV18 . TRBD1 CASSWAGTGTIYEQYF TGTGCCAGCTCATGGGCCGGGACAGGGACTATCTACGAGCAGTACTTC
TRBJ2-7 TRBV27 . TRBD1 CASKTGVRSYEQYF TGTGCCAGCAAGACAGGGGTTCGGTCCTACGAGCAGTACTTC
TRBJ2-5 TRBV6-5 . . CASSYSEGKTQYF TGTGCCAGCAGTTACTCAGAGGGGAAGACCCAGTACTTC
TRBJ1-2 TRBV9 once . CASSVGDTYGYTF TGTGCCAGCAGCGTAGGCGACACCTATGGCTACACCTTC
TRBJ2-1 TRBV27 . . CASSPNDRERVDEQFF TGTGCCAGCAGTCCTAACGACCGGGAGAGGGTCGATGAGCAGTTCTTC
TRBJ1-5 TRBV28 . . CASRPRTNPNQPQHF TGTGCCAGCAGGCCCCGGACGAATCCCAATCAGCCCCAGCATTTT
TRBJ2-7 TRBV5-1 once . CVTRYSQGFGEQYF TGCGTCACCCGGTATAGCCAAGGGTTCGGCGAGCAGTACTTC
TRBJ2-1 TRBV2 . TRBD1 CASERDSFFNEQFF TGTGCCAGCGAACGGGACAGCTTCTTCAATGAGCAGTTCTTC
TRBJ2-7 TRBV7-9 . . CASSAAVGRDDEQYF TGTGCCAGCAGCGCGGCAGTTGGCAGGGACGACGAGCAGTACTTC